Reported below is one TCR beta chain. Its target is unknown. The CDR3 is 15 amino acids. V lost 1 base to trimming and J lost 0 bases, with 8 bases between them. CDR1 and CDR2 (germline): SEHNR, FQNEAQ (reference sequence). This entry belongs to a study of OX40 agonist ivuxolimab in advanced cancers. Study details: The patients got ivuxolimab, which is an agonistic anti-OX40 (CD134) antibody. Participants could have had prior anti-PD-1, anti-PD-L1 or anti-CTLA-4 therapy, and approximately 37% had some.

Study-wide results and limits: Compared with others, partial responders at 0.1-3.0 mg/kg displayed clonal expansion among the lowest.

Clones were sequenced by immunoSEQ multiplex PCR, and TCRdb holds only the in-frame ones, with some missing. This table holds 70,000 to 85,000 clones, 80% to 90% found once. This chain joins TRBV7-9 and TRBJ2-3; D is uncertain. Sample: CD4+ or CD8+ T cells sorted from blood, taken in a trial of the OX40 agonist ivuxolimab. The source of this sequence is an adult with an advanced solid tumor such as melanoma, head and neck, liver or kidney cancer. This CDR3 reads CASSLGAPSTDTQYF. For the CDR3, the DNA is TGTGCCAGCAGCTTAGGGGCACCTAGCACAGATACGCAGTATTTT.